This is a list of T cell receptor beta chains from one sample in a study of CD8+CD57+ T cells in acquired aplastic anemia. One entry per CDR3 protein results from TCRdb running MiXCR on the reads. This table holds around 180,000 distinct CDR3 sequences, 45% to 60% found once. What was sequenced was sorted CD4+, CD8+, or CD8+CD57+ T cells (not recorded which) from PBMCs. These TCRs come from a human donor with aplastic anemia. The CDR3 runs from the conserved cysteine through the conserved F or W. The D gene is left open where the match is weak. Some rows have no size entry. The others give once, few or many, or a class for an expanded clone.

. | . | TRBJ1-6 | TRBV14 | CASSQVWDGRSPLHF | TGTGCCAGCAGCCAAGTATGGGACGGGCGTTCACCCCTCCACTTT
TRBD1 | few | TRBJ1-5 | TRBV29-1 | CSVAKRRTGIGNQPQHF | TGCAGCGTGGCTAAGAGGAGGACAGGGATCGGTAATCAGCCCCAGCATTTT
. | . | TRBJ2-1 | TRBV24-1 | CATSAMVWRGINNEQFF | TGTGCCACCAGTGCTATGGTCTGGAGGGGGATTAACAATGAGCAGTTCTTC
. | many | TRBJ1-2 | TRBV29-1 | CSVVSRGGYGYTF | TGCAGCGTTGTGTCCAGGGGAGGCTATGGCTACACCTTC
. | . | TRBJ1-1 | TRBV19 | CASNRDGDTEAFF | TGTGCCAGTAACAGGGACGGGGACACTGAAGCTTTCTTT
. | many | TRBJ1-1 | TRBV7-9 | CASSLQENTEAFF | TGTGCCAGCAGCTTACAGGAGAACACTGAAGCTTTCTTT
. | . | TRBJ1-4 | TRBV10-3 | CAISQDNEKLFF | TGTGCCATCAGTCAGGATAATGAAAAACTGTTTTTT
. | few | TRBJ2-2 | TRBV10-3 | CAIRGLAVQNTGELFF | TGTGCCATCAGGGGATTAGCGGTTCAAAACACCGGGGAGCTGTTTTTT
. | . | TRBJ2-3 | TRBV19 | CASSIDGVGTDTQYF | TGTGCCAGTAGTATAGACGGGGTGGGTACAGATACGCAGTATTTT
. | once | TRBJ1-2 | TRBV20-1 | CSARGTDGYTF | TGCAGTGCTAGAGGGACAGATGGCTACACCTTC
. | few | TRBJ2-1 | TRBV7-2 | CASSPHYNEQFF | TGTGCCAGCAGCCCGCACTACAATGAGCAGTTCTTC
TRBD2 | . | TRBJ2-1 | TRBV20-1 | CSARGLAGGRSINEQFF | TGCAGTGCTAGAGGCCTAGCGGGGGGGCGATCTATCAATGAGCAGTTCTTC
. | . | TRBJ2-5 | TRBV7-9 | CASSRDTSEQETQYF | TGTGCCAGCAGCCGGGACACTAGCGAGCAAGAGACCCAGTACTTC
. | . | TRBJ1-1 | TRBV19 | CASSINGGPNTEAFF | TGTGCCAGTAGTATAAACGGGGGCCCGAACACTGAAGCTTTCTTT
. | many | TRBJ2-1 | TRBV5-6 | CASSLLGQHYNEQFF | TGTGCCAGCAGCTTGTTAGGTCAGCACTACAATGAGCAGTTCTTC
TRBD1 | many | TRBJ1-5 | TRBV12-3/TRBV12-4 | CASSLGQGHQPQHF | TGTGCCAGCAGTTTAGGACAGGGTCATCAGCCCCAGCATTTT
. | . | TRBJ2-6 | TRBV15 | CATSSRSLQWINSGANVLTF | TGTGCCACCAGCAGCAGATCCTTACAGTGGATAAACTCTGGGGCCAACGTCCTGACTTTC
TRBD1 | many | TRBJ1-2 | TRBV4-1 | CASSQVLRTGPLGYGYTF | TGCGCCAGCAGCCAAGTCCTTCGGACAGGGCCTTTGGGCTATGGCTACACCTTC
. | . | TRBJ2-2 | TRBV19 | CATSKGFGELFF | TGTGCCACCTCCAAGGGCTTCGGGGAGCTGTTTTTT
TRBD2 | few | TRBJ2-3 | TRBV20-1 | CSVVAGGQRDTQYF | TGCAGTGTCGTAGCGGGGGGGCAGAGAGATACGCAGTATTTT
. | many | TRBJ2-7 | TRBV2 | CASSEGSTQASYEQYF | TGTGCCAGCAGTGAAGGGAGCACACAAGCCTCCTACGAGCAGTACTTC
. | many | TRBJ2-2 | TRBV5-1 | CASGPTVNTGELFF | TGCGCCAGCGGACCGACAGTGAACACCGGGGAGCTGTTTTTT
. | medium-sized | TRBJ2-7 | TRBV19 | CASSIGQRTYEQYF | TGTGCCAGTAGTATTGGCCAGCGGACCTACGAGCAGTACTTC
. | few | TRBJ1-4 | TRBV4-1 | CASSQDSLSTNEKLFF | TGCGCCAGCAGCCAAGACAGCTTATCAACTAATGAAAAACTGTTTTTT
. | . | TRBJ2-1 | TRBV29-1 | CSVGQGGDEQFF | TGCAGCGTTGGACAGGGAGGGGATGAGCAGTTCTTC
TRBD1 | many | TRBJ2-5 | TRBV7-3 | CASSFQGAVQETQYF | TGTGCCAGCAGCTTCCAGGGGGCAGTACAAGAGACCCAGTACTTC
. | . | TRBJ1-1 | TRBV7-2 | CASSLAQIMNTEAFF | TGTGCCAGCAGCTTAGCTCAGATCATGAACACTGAAGCTTTCTTT
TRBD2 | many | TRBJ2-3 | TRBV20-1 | CSAREPVWAGGEDTQYF | TGCAGTGCTAGAGAGCCCGTTTGGGCGGGGGGGGAGGATACGCAGTATTTT
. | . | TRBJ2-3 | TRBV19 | CASSIVRASTDTQYF | TGTGCCAGTAGTATCGTCAGGGCTAGCACAGATACGCAGTATTTT
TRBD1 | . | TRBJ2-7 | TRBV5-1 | CASSLQGQGSYEQYF | TGCGCCAGCAGCTTGCAAGGACAGGGATCCTACGAGCAGTACTTC
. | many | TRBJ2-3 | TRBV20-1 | CSARDPGGPTDTQYF | TGCAGTGCTAGAGATCCAGGGGGGCCCACAGATACGCAGTATTTT
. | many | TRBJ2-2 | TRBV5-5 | CASSLVVETGELFF | TGTGCCAGCAGCTTGGTAGTGGAGACCGGGGAGCTGTTTTTT
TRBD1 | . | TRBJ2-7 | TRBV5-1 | CAARIGLHFGTGAYEQYF | TGCGCCGCGCGGATTGGACTCCATTTTGGGACAGGGGCCTACGAGCAGTACTTC
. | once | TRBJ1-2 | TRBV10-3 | CAISESGGYNYGYTF | TGTGCCATCAGTGAGTCAGGTGGTTACAACTATGGCTACACCTTC
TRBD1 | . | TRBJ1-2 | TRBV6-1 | CASAHRGQNGYTF | TGTGCCAGCGCCCACAGGGGGCAAAATGGCTACACCTTC
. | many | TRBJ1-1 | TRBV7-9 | CASSLGWGRGTEAFF | TGTGCCAGCAGCTTAGGATGGGGCAGAGGCACTGAAGCTTTCTTT
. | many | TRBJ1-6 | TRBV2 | CASRTQGFNSPLHF | TGTGCCAGCAGGACACAGGGCTTTAATTCACCCCTCCACTTT
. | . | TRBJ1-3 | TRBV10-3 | CAISEGRRSSGNTIYF | TGTGCCATCAGTGAGGGCAGGAGAAGCTCTGGAAACACCATATATTTT
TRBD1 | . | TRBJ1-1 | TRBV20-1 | CSAPDRYTEAFF | TGCAGTGCTCCGGACAGGTACACTGAAGCTTTCTTT
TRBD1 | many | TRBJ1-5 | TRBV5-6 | CASSKAGTGNQPQHF | TGTGCCAGCAGCAAAGCCGGGACAGGGAATCAGCCCCAGCATTTT
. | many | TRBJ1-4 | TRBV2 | CASSVRVVEKLFF | TGTGCCAGCAGTGTCAGGGTTGTGGAAAAACTGTTTTTT
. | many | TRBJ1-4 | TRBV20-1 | CSASPDSHWGKLFF | TGCAGTGCTAGTCCGGACAGCCATTGGGGAAAACTGTTTTTT
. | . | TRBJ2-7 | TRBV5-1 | CASSFRRGSTYEQYF | TGCGCCAGCAGCTTTCGTCGGGGGAGTACCTACGAGCAGTACTTC
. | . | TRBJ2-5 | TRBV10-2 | CASSESGRGETQYF | TGCGCCAGCAGTGAGTCGGGTCGCGGGGAGACCCAGTACTTC
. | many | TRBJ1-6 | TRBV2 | CASSDSPGRPLHF | TGTGCCAGCAGTGATAGTCCGGGTAGACCCCTCCACTTT
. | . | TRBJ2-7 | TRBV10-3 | CAISDVGDPSYEQYF | TGTGCCATCAGTGATGTGGGAGACCCCTCCTACGAGCAGTACTTC
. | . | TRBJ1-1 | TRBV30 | CAWVNGAAGREAFF | TGTGCCTGGGTTAACGGGGCAGCCGGCCGTGAAGCTTTCTTT
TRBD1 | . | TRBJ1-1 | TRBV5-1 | CASSSDDRGAEAFF | TGCGCCAGCAGCTCGGACGACAGGGGGGCTGAAGCTTTCTTT
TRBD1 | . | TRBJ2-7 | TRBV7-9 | CASSRRQGPYEQYF | TGTGCCAGCAGCCGCCGACAGGGACCCTACGAGCAGTACTTC
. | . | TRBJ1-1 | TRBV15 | CATSRVNTEAFF | TGTGCCACCAGCAGAGTGAACACTGAAGCTTTCTTT
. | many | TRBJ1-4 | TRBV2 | CASTLITGGQNEKLFF | TGTGCCAGCACCCTGATCACGGGGGGCCAGAATGAAAAACTGTTTTTT
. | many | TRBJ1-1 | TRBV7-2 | CASSPGHNTEAFF | TGTGCCAGCAGCCCCGGACATAACACTGAAGCTTTCTTT
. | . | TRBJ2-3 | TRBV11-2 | CASSLDAGLDTQYF | TGTGCCAGCAGCTTGGATGCGGGGTTGGATACGCAGTATTTT
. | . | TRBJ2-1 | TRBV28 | CASSLEAGRNEQFF | TGTGCCAGCAGTTTAGAGGCAGGGAGGAATGAGCAGTTCTTC
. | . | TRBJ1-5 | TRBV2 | CATREGNQPQHF | TGTGCCACCCGAGAGGGCAATCAGCCCCAGCATTTT
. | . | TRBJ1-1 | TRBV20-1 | CSAGGGNTEAFF | TGCAGTGCGGGAGGGGGGAACACTGAAGCTTTCTTT
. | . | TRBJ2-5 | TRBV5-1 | CASSVSQVGETQYF | TGCGCCAGCAGCGTGAGCCAGGTCGGAGAGACCCAGTACTTC
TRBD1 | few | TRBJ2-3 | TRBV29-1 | CSVTGQGRADTQYF | TGCAGCGTCACGGGACAGGGGAGAGCAGATACGCAGTATTTT
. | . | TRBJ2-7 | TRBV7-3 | CASISPEGEQYF | TGTGCCAGCATCAGTCCTGAGGGCGAGCAGTACTTC